Shown below are 32 T cell receptor beta chains from a single sample sequenced in a study of cytomegalovirus exposure and HLA in healthy donors. PCR primers comprised 60 Vbeta and 13 Jbeta primers. This table comes from immunoSEQ multiplex PCR, and its TCRdb copy is limited to in-frame clones, with some not included. The table records roughly 140,000 clones, over 75% of them present only once. Sequenced material: PBMCs. These receptor sequences come from a man aged 25-40 years in good health and CMV-seropositive.

This clone has more than one count but fewer than ten. The rearrangement links TRBV6-4 to TRBJ2-1, with TRBD2 matching 9 bases. The V gene end was trimmed by 3 bases and the J gene end by 8 bases; junction bases not matched to a gene: 11. CDR1 is MRHNA, CDR2 SNTAGT, per germline. The CDR3 is 16 residues long. The CDR3, as DNA: TGTGCCAGCAGTGATTCGGCGGGAGGGCCGGTCGATGAGCAGTTCTTC. Translating gives CASSDSAGGPVDEQFF.

This chain joins TRBV7-2 and TRBJ2-7; 8 nucleotides align to TRBD2. Germline-derived CDR1 and CDR2 are SGHTA and FQGNSA. The CDR3 has 14 residues. J lost 7 bases, V lost 3 bases, and 8 bases had no gene match. The CDR3 nucleotides read TGTGCCAGCAGCTTGCCGGGGGGGGCCTTGGAGCAGTACTTC. Protein: CASSLPGGALEQYF.

The chain employs TRBV7-2 and TRBJ2-5; 11 bases match TRBD2. The CDR3 extends over 16 amino acids. Trimming removed 1 base from V and 5 bases from J; junction bases left unmatched: 6. The V gene's germline CDR1 is SGHTA and CDR2 FQGNSA. The CDR3 DNA reads TGTGCCAGCAGCTTAGGTAGCGGGGGGGCCGGGGAGACCCAGTACTTC. Residues: CASSLGSGGAGETQYF.

The chain combines TRBV9 with TRBJ2-1; TRBD2 aligns across 8 bases. From germline, CDR1 is SGDLS and CDR2 YYNGEE. The trim removed 0 bases at V and 4 bases at J, leaving 3 bases unmatched. The CDR3 runs to 15 residues. The chain's CDR3 is CASSVGGGTYNEQFF. In DNA, the CDR3 is TGTGCCAGCAGCGTAGGCGGGGGGACTTACAATGAGCAGTTCTTC. Using reference TRBV9 and TRBJ2-1 for the parts outside the CDR3, the full variable domain is DSGVTQTPKHLITATGQRVTLRCSPRSGDLSVYWYQQSLDQGLQFLIQYYNGEERAKGNILERFSAQQFPDLHSELNLSSLELGDSALYFCASSVGGGTYNEQFFGPGTRLTVL.

The chain links TRBV5-1 to TRBJ1-4; 12 bases are shared with TRBD1. This CDR3 region has 16 residues. The J segment lost 7 bases and the V segment lost 6 bases, leaving 10 bases of the junction unmatched. Germline CDR1 SGHRS, CDR2 YFSETQ. CDR3 sequence (DNA): TGCGCCAGCAACCTCGGGACAGGGGGCGCCGGTGAAAAACTGTTTTTT. It codes for CASNLGTGGAGEKLFF.

This sequence joins TRBV5-1 and TRBJ1-2; 7 nucleotides match TRBD1. The V segment lost 6 bases and the J segment 2 bases; nucleotides outside the gene matches: 4. The CDR3 totals 13 residues. Germline assignment: CDR1 SGHRS and CDR2 YFSETQ. CDR3 loop: CASTMGQNYGYTF. The CDR3 bases are TGCGCCAGCACCATGGGACAGAACTATGGCTACACCTTC.

This rearrangement joins TRBV15 to TRBJ1-2, with D hard to call. V was cut by 6 bases and J by 5 bases, with 16 bases left in between. This CDR3 region has 14 residues. CDR1 LNHNV and CDR2 YYDKDF come from the germline V gene (reference sequence). CDR3 coding DNA: TGTGCCACCAGTAAGCGGGGTATTGGATATGGCTACACCTTC. This gives the protein CATSKRGIGYGYTF.

A few counts support this clone. This sample includes further DNA sequences coding for the same CDR3. The chain has TRBV6-5 and TRBJ1-5; tentative D call: TRBD1 (6 bases). Germline V CDR1 and CDR2: MNHEY, SVGAGI. This CDR3 region has 14 residues. The germline V and J ends were trimmed by 6 bases and 4 bases, with 13 bases remaining between them. Written as DNA, the CDR3 is TGTGCCAGCAGCTTACAGGGAGGGAATCAGCCCCAGCATTTT. It specifies CASSLQGGNQPQHF.

This rearrangement joins TRBV18 to TRBJ1-5; TRBD1 matches 8 bases. The germline V gene encodes CDR1 KGHSH and CDR2 LQKENI. The CDR3 runs to 15 residues. V was clipped by 3 bases and J by 9 bases; unmatched bases: 10. CDR3 coding DNA: TGTGCCAGCTCACCGACCTCCAAGGGACAGGCGCCCCAGCATTTT. Amino acids: CASSPTSKGQAPQHF.

The gene calls are TRBV20-1 and TRBJ1-1; the D gene is possibly TRBD1 (6 bases). V was shortened by 5 bases and J by 6 bases, with 10 bases between the two germline ends. The CDR3 contains 11 residues. Germline CDR1 is DFQATT and CDR2 is SNEGSKA (reference sequence). The CDR3 spells CSAPRTAEAFF. The CDR3 DNA follows: TGCAGTGCTCCGCGGACAGCTGAAGCTTTCTTT.

This clone has only a few counts. The chain recombines TRBV4-3 with TRBJ2-1; 7 bases are shared with TRBD1. CDR1 and CDR2 (germline): LGHNA, YSLEER. With 1 base clipped from V and 16 bases from J, the junction kept 16 bases outside the gene matches. The CDR3 is 15 amino acids. CDR3 sequence: CASSQGSQDRQGRFF. The CDR3 region has the DNA TGCGCCAGCAGCCAAGGTAGCCAGGACCGACAGGGCCGCTTCTTC.

This sequence joins TRBV2 and TRBJ2-1; unclear D gene. Trimming removed 7 bases from V and 0 bases from J, with 7 bases in between. The CDR3 sequence is 13 residues long. The germline gives CDR1 SNHLY, CDR2 FYNNEI. The CDR3 nucleotides are TGTGCCAGCACTTTTGTCTCCTACAATGAGCAGTTCTTC. The encoded protein is CASTFVSYNEQFF.

This chain links TRBV27 with TRBJ2-1, with D possibly TRBD1 on 5 matching bases. The germline CDR1 and CDR2 sequences are MNHEY and SMNVEV (reference sequence). V dropped 5 bases and J dropped 8 bases, with 16 bases sitting between them. The CDR3 consists of 14 residues. The CDR3 sequence is CASSPWGPRDEQFF. CDR3 sequence (DNA): TGTGCCAGCAGTCCCTGGGGCCCTAGGGATGAGCAGTTCTTC.

This chain connects TRBV19 to TRBJ1-5, with D unresolved. This CDR3 is built from 13 residues. The germline CDR1 and CDR2 sequences are LNHDA and SQIVND (reference sequence). Trimming removed 0 bases at V and 9 bases at J, with 9 bases between. The CDR3: CASSIDPAGPQHF. CDR3 sequence (DNA): TGTGCCAGTAGTATAGACCCCGCCGGGCCCCAGCATTTT.

This clone has just a few counts. The rearrangement links TRBV4-1 to TRBJ2-3; tentative D call: TRBD2 (6 bases). Trimming cost V 4 bases and J 5 bases, with 22 bases left between them. Germline V lookup: CDR1 MGHRA, CDR2 YSYEKL. The CDR3 is 17 amino acids. The CDR3 DNA follows: TGCGCCAGCAGCCCCCAAAGAGGCGGGGCCAAGGGAGATACGCAGTATTTT. This sequence encodes CASSPQRGGAKGDTQYF.

V and J are TRBV5-1 and TRBJ2-1, with 10 bases identical to TRBD2. V shed 3 bases, J shed 6 bases, and the junction held 3 bases outside the gene matches. Germline CDR1 SGHRS, CDR2 YFSETQ. The CDR3 is made up of 14 amino acids. In DNA form, the CDR3 reads TGCGCCAGCAGCTCGAGACTAGCGGGCAATGAGCAGTTCTTC. Residues: CASSSRLAGNEQFF. The full variable domain, in which reference TRBV5-1 and TRBJ2-1 provide the parts outside the CDR3, is KAGVTQTPRYLIKTRGQQVTLSCSPISGHRSVSWYQQTPGQGLQFLFEYFSETQRNKGNFPGRFSGRQFSNSRSEMNVSTLELGDSALYLCASSSRLAGNEQFFGPGTRLTVL.

This chain joins TRBV10-1 and TRBJ2-5; 10 bases align to TRBD1. The CDR3 runs to 16 residues. The junction had 11 bases not matched to a gene; V was cut back by 5 bases and J by 5 bases. Germline CDR1 and CDR2: WNHNN and SYGVQD (reference sequence). The CDR3 protein is CASSHEAGQGLETQYF. CDR3 nucleotides: TGCGCCAGCAGTCATGAGGCGGGACAGGGGCTCGAGACCCAGTACTTC.

The rearrangement links TRBV5-4 to TRBJ2-5; 7 positions match TRBD1. The CDR3 is 14 amino acids. Germline V gene lookup returns CDR1 SGHNT and CDR2 YYREEE (reference sequence). Trimming removed 2 bases from V and 5 bases from J; junction bases left unmatched: 6. The CDR3 loop is CASSLKTGLETQYF. CDR3 nucleotides: TGTGCCAGCAGCTTAAAGACAGGGTTGGAGACCCAGTACTTC.

The chain has TRBV29-1 and TRBJ2-1; D is unclear. The germline gives CDR1 SQVTM, CDR2 ANQGSEA. Trimming took 7 bases from V and 5 from J, leaving 6 bases between them. CDR3 length equals 10 residues. The CDR3 loop reads CSASDNEQFF. The CDR3, as DNA: TGCAGCGCCTCTGACAATGAGCAGTTCTTC.

The CDR3 here is CAIRTSDRGVDGYTF. CDR3 sequence (DNA): TGTGCCATCAGGACTTCTGACAGGGGCGTCGATGGCTACACCTTC. The V call is TRBV10-3, the J call TRBJ1-2, with 8 bases identical to TRBD1. V dropped 6 bases and J dropped 6; count of bases not matched to a gene: 12. Germline assignment: CDR1 ENHRY and CDR2 SYGVKD. The CDR3 extends over 15 amino acids.

The chain recombines TRBV5-4 with TRBJ1-4; 10 positions match TRBD1. Germline values: CDR1 SGHNT, CDR2 YYREEE (reference sequence). Trimming removed 3 bases from V and 8 bases from J; junction bases left unmatched: 13. CDR3 length: 17 amino acids. In nucleotides, the CDR3 is TGTGCCAGCAGCTCGTCCCGGGACAGGGGAGAGGGGGAAAAACTGTTTTTT. It is translated as CASSSSRDRGEGEKLFF.

The chain uses TRBV28 and TRBJ2-5, with no clear D. V was trimmed by 6 bases and J by 4 bases, leaving 15 bases between them. CDR3 size: 14 residues. CDR1 is MDHEN, CDR2 SYDVKM, per germline. CDR3 in DNA: TGTGCCAGCAGAAGAGCAAGTGCGGCAGAGACCCAGTACTTC. It translates to CASRRASAAETQYF.

The chain carries TRBV27 and TRBJ2-1, with a tentative D call TRBD2 (6 bases). Germline values: CDR1 MNHEY, CDR2 SMNVEV (reference sequence). The ends were cut back, 6 bases at V and 4 bases at J, with 13 bases in the middle. This CDR3 spans 14 amino acids. CDR3 loop: CASRSTGTYNEQFF. The DNA of the CDR3 is TGTGCCAGCAGATCCACGGGGACTTACAATGAGCAGTTCTTC.

The chain joins TRBV28 to TRBJ2-7; D may be TRBD2 (6 bases). CDR3 length: 14 residues. V was clipped by 5 bases and J by 2 bases, with 13 bases between them. CDR1 MDHEN and CDR2 SYDVKM come from the germline V gene. The CDR3 sequence: CASSLSGTPYEQYF. CDR3 nucleotides: TGTGCCAGCAGTCTCTCCGGGACTCCCTACGAGCAGTACTTC.

V usage is TRBV5-6 and J usage is TRBJ1-1, with TRBD1 as a possible D gene (6 bases). The CDR3 is 15 residues long. Trimming shortened V by 1 base and J by 1 base, and 11 bases separated the two germline ends. The germline V gene has CDR1 SGHDT and CDR2 YYEEEE. The CDR3, as DNA: TGTGCCAGCAGCTTGACCTACAGGGAGAACACTGAAGCTTTCTTT. Its translation: CASSLTYRENTEAFF. The full variable domain, its missing parts supplied by reference TRBV5-6 and TRBJ1-1, is DAGVTQSPTHLIKTRGQQVTLRCSPKSGHDTVSWYQQALGQGPQFIFQYYEEEERQRGNFPDRFSGHQFPNYSSELNVNALLLGDSALYLCASSLTYRENTEAFFGQGTRLTVV.

The V and J genes are TRBV29-1 and TRBJ1-1; D possibly corresponds to TRBD1 (5 bases). Trimming removed 6 bases from V and 10 bases from J, with 15 bases in between. There are 11 residues in the CDR3. In germline, CDR1 is SQVTM, CDR2 ANQGSEA. This CDR3 reads CSVVLGGRAFF. In DNA form, the CDR3 reads TGCAGCGTCGTCTTGGGGGGGAGAGCTTTCTTT.

The chain uses TRBV7-2 and TRBJ1-5; D ambiguous. The CDR3 is 16 residues long. Trimming removed 5 bases from V and 0 bases from J, with 14 bases in between. Per germline, CDR1 SGHTA and CDR2 FQGNSA. The CDR3: CASSESAVNSNQPQHF. The CDR3 DNA follows: TGTGCCAGCAGCGAGAGCGCTGTTAATAGCAATCAGCCCCAGCATTTT. Complete variable domain (other parts from reference TRBV7-2 and TRBJ1-5): GAGVSQSPSNKVTEKGKDVELRCDPISGHTALYWYRQSLGQGLEFLIYFQGNSAPDKSGLPSDRFSAERTGGSVSTLTIQRTQQEDSAVYLCASSESAVNSNQPQHFGDGTRLSIL.

The rearrangement uses TRBV5-1 and TRBJ2-7; D perhaps matches TRBD2 (5 bases). Germline V CDR1 and CDR2: SGHRS, YFSETQ. The CDR3 is made up of 14 amino acids. The V gene lost 3 bases and the J gene lost 0 bases, with 10 bases spanning the gap. The CDR3 DNA follows: TGCGCCAGCAGCTACGCTCGGGGCTCCTACGAGCAGTACTTC. This encodes CASSYARGSYEQYF.

The chain is built from TRBV10-3 and TRBJ2-7; weak D call: TRBD2 (8 bases). CDR3 length: 13 amino acids. Looked up from germline, CDR1 is ENHRY and CDR2 is SYGVKD. V dropped 6 bases and J dropped 3 bases, with 12 bases sitting between them. The CDR3 loop reads CAIRAGDSYEQYF. Here the CDR3 DNA reads TGTGCCATCAGAGCGGGGGACAGCTACGAGCAGTACTTC.

This sequence joins TRBV4-3 and TRBJ2-6; possible D gene TRBD1, 5 bases. Germline CDR1 LGHNA, CDR2 YSLEER. The CDR3 covers 18 residues. The V end was cut by 5 bases, the J end by 4 bases, with 21 bases between. CDR3 region: CASSSGAFDSLGANVLTF. CDR3 DNA sequence: TGCGCCAGCAGCTCCGGCGCCTTCGACAGTTTAGGGGCCAACGTCCTGACTTTC.

The chain links TRBV5-1 to TRBJ2-3; D may be TRBD2 (6 bases). Deletions cut 3 bases from V and 4 bases from J, with 18 bases between. Germline CDR1 SGHRS, CDR2 YFSETQ. The length of the CDR3 is 16 residues. In DNA, the CDR3 is TGCGCCAGCAGCTGGGGGGTCGGTCGGCCACCAGATACGCAGTATTTT. Protein product: CASSWGVGRPPDTQYF.

This chain connects TRBV5-6 to TRBJ1-2; tentatively, D is TRBD1 (5 bases). V was shortened by 6 bases and J by 8 bases, with 11 bases between the two germline ends. The germline V gene has CDR1 SGHDT and CDR2 YYEEEE. This CDR3 is 11 amino acids long. CDR3 in amino acids: CASTPGVGYTF. The CDR3, as DNA: TGTGCCAGCACCCCGGGGGTCGGCTACACCTTC.